These T cell receptor beta chains were read from a single sample in a study of T cell responses to AZD1222 COVID-19 vaccine. Using immunoSEQ multiplex PCR, the repertoire was profiled, and TCRdb retains in-frame clones only, with some absent. The sample gives 120,000 or so clones, around 83% of which show up once; around 17% is in the top ten. The sequencing here drew on peripheral blood, taken 28 days after the second AZD1222 dose. Receptors were obtained from an adult who received the AZD1222 COVID-19 vaccine. Both conserved end residues are part of each CDR3. A D gene is named only where the DNA matches it firmly. Size values are once, few and many counts, or a class for expanded clones, and some rows have none.

v_gene	abundance	d_gene	j_gene	CDR3nt	CDR3aa
TRBV6-5	NA	NA	TRBJ2-2	TGTGCCAGCCATTTTGGCACCGGGGAGCTGTTTTTT	CASHFGTGELFF
TRBV6-1	once	TRBD2	TRBJ2-1	TGTGCCAGCAGTGAAGAAAAAGCGGGAATACTAAATGAGCAGTTCTTC	CASSEEKAGILNEQFF
TRBV2	once	NA	TRBJ1-1	TGTGCCAGCAGGAGGGGGGTCTCTGAAGCTTTCTTT	CASRRGVSEAFF
TRBV7-2	NA	NA	TRBJ2-7	TGTGCCAGCAGCTTAGCGTTAGGTGACAGCTCCTACGAGCAGTACTTC	CASSLALGDSSYEQYF
TRBV27	NA	NA	TRBJ2-7	TGTGCCAGCAATTTGTACGAGCAGTACTTC	CASNLYEQYF
TRBV2	NA	TRBD2	TRBJ2-1	TGTGCCAGCAAGCCGGGACTAGCCGGACTCAATGAGCAGTTCTTC	CASKPGLAGLNEQFF
TRBV6-1	NA	NA	TRBJ1-2	TGTGCCAGCAGTGAAAGAAACAGGGAGAACTATGGCTACACCTTC	CASSERNRENYGYTF
TRBV28	NA	TRBD2	TRBJ2-7	TGTGCCATTAGCGGGGAGATCTCCTACGAGCAGTACTTC	CAISGEISYEQYF
TRBV2	NA	TRBD1	TRBJ1-2	TGTGCCAGCAGTGCCCTAAAGGGACAGGGCTATGGCTACACCTTC	CASSALKGQGYGYTF
TRBV4-1	NA	TRBD2	TRBJ2-5	TGCGCCAGCAGCCAAGTGCGGGCGGGACTAGCGGAAACGTTCCCGGAGACCCAGTACTTC	CASSQVRAGLAETFPETQYF
TRBV19	NA	NA	TRBJ1-5	TGTGCCAGTAGTATAGGCAGGGGTTATAGCAATCAGCCCCAGCATTTT	CASSIGRGYSNQPQHF
TRBV19	NA	NA	TRBJ1-1	TGTGCCAGTAGTATGGTACAGGACCGTTTGAACACTGAAGCTTTCTTT	CASSMVQDRLNTEAFF
TRBV5-8	NA	NA	TRBJ2-5	TGTGCCAGCAGCTTGGGGAACCAAGAGACCCAGTACTTC	CASSLGNQETQYF
TRBV19	NA	NA	TRBJ2-3	TGTGCCAGTAGCACCCCCCGCATCTCGGCAGATACGCAGTATTTT	CASSTPRISADTQYF
TRBV10-3	NA	TRBD1	TRBJ1-1	TGTGCCATCAGTCCGGGACAGGGGGGTCTTTCTGAAGCTTTCTTT	CAISPGQGGLSEAFF
TRBV2	NA	NA	TRBJ1-5	TGTGCCAGCACGTTCTCGGCCACCCTATATAGCAATCAGCCCCAGCATTTT	CASTFSATLYSNQPQHF
TRBV2	NA	NA	TRBJ1-4	TGTGCCAGCAGTTTTCGACAGGCTAATGAAAAACTGTTTTTT	CASSFRQANEKLFF
TRBV5-1	NA	NA	TRBJ1-2	TGCGCCAGCAGCTTGGCCTCCAGAGACTATGGCTACACCTTC	CASSLASRDYGYTF
TRBV7-9	NA	NA	TRBJ2-3	TGTGCCAGCAGCCTAACAGCCTATCCGGCGCAGTATTTT	CASSLTAYPAQYF
TRBV27	NA	NA	TRBJ2-2	TGTGCCAGCAGTTTATCCCGGGATACCGGGGAGCTGTTTTTT	CASSLSRDTGELFF
TRBV20-1	once	NA	TRBJ1-2	TGCAGTGCTAGTACACCGGACAGCGGCTATGGCTACACCTTC	CSASTPDSGYGYTF
TRBV12-3/TRBV12-4	NA	TRBD1	TRBJ1-1	TGTGCCAGCAGTCCAGGGGGCACTGAAGCTTTCTTT	CASSPGGTEAFF
TRBV7-3	NA	TRBD1	TRBJ2-3	TGTGCCAGCAGCCCCGACAGGGTTGATACGCAGTATTTT	CASSPDRVDTQYF
TRBV10-3	NA	NA	TRBJ2-2	TGTGCCATCAGTCCCGGCAGGGGACGGTCCGGGGAGCTGTTTTTT	CAISPGRGRSGELFF
TRBV7-2	few	TRBD2	TRBJ2-5	TGTGCCAGCAGCTTCGGGGGGGCAGGAGAGACCCAGTACTTC	CASSFGGAGETQYF